Listed below are T cell receptor beta chains from one sample, sequenced in a study of shared clonotypes between healthy human individuals. TCRdb's copy holds only in-frame clones and misses some; the assay was immunoSEQ multiplex PCR. The sample lists roughly 400,000 clones, 95% to 97% seen once, with about 0.32% in the top ten. The specimen was memory CD8+ T cells sorted from blood. The receptor set was obtained from a man aged 30 to 45 in good health. Each CDR3 is given with its conserved first and last residue. The D gene is left open where the match is weak. Size is omitted from some rows. Given values are once, few, many or a class for expanded clones.

clone_size | j_call | v_call | d_call | cdr3_aa | cdr3_nt
NA | TRBJ2-2 | TRBV2 | NA | CASGGTGELFF | TGTGCCAGCGGGGGGACCGGGGAGCTGTTTTTT
NA | TRBJ2-7 | TRBV5-1 | NA | CASSLDYEQYF | TGCGCCAGCAGCCTGGACTACGAGCAGTACTTC
NA | TRBJ2-6 | TRBV5-4 | NA | CASSLYGGPSGANVLTF | TGTGCCAGCAGCTTGTACGGGGGGCCCTCTGGGGCCAACGTCCTGACTTTC
NA | TRBJ2-4 | TRBV5-1 | TRBD1 | CASSWTGQDIQYF | TGCGCCAGCAGCTGGACAGGGCAAGACATTCAGTACTTC
NA | TRBJ1-3 | TRBV2 | TRBD1 | CASSEQGASGNTIYF | TGTGCCAGCAGTGAACAGGGGGCCTCTGGAAACACCATATATTTT
NA | TRBJ1-4 | TRBV28 | NA | CASTNLGAYNEKLFF | TGTGCCAGCACAAATTTGGGGGCCTATAATGAAAAACTGTTTTTT
once | TRBJ1-1 | TRBV28 | NA | CASRLMNTEAFF | TGTGCCAGCAGATTGATGAACACTGAAGCTTTCTTT
NA | TRBJ2-7 | TRBV6-6 | TRBD2 | CASSPLAGAGEQYF | TGTGCCAGCAGTCCCCTAGCGGGAGCAGGCGAGCAGTACTTC
NA | TRBJ2-7 | TRBV28 | NA | CASSLSGSTYEQYF | TGTGCCAGCAGTTTAAGTGGGAGCACCTACGAGCAGTACTTC
NA | TRBJ2-4 | TRBV5-4 | TRBD1 | CASSLGGRQGENIQYF | TGTGCCAGCAGCTTGGGGGGCCGACAGGGGGAAAACATTCAGTACTTC
few | TRBJ2-2 | TRBV11-2 | NA | CASSLLANTGELFF | TGTGCCAGCAGCTTACTAGCGAACACCGGGGAGCTGTTTTTT
NA | TRBJ2-7 | TRBV7-2 | TRBD1 | CASSPDRRGEQYF | TGTGCCAGCAGCCCGGACAGGAGAGGCGAGCAGTACTTC
NA | TRBJ1-1 | TRBV11-2 | NA | CASSPNQGTGTEAFF | TGTGCCAGCAGCCCAAACCAGGGGACGGGGACTGAAGCTTTCTTT
NA | TRBJ1-2 | TRBV5-1 | NA | CASSLEGPRYGYTF | TGCGCCAGCAGCTTGGAGGGACCGCGCTATGGCTACACCTTC
NA | TRBJ1-4 | TRBV7-9 | NA | CASSGEKLFF | TGTGCCAGCAGTGGGGAAAAACTGTTTTTT
NA | TRBJ2-5 | TRBV29-1 | NA | CSVEEGTQYF | TGCAGCGTTGAAGAGGGTACCCAGTACTTC
NA | TRBJ2-7 | TRBV14 | NA | CASSQVSYEQYF | TGTGCCAGCAGCCAAGTCAGCTACGAGCAGTACTTC
NA | TRBJ2-1 | TRBV23-1 | NA | CASSQSTQRPLHEQFF | TGCGCCAGCAGTCAATCGACTCAACGCCCTCTTCATGAGCAGTTCTTC
NA | TRBJ2-4 | TRBV10-1 | TRBD2 | CASTRAGVLAKNIQYF | TGCGCCAGCACGCGAGCGGGAGTTCTAGCCAAAAACATTCAGTACTTC
NA | TRBJ2-4 | TRBV27 | TRBD1 | CASSFGTGKNIQYF | TGTGCCAGCAGTTTCGGGACAGGGAAAAACATTCAGTACTTC
NA | TRBJ2-1 | TRBV7-9 | NA | CASSLGGAYYNEQFF | TGTGCCAGCAGCCTTGGGGGCGCCTACTACAATGAGCAGTTCTTC
NA | TRBJ2-2 | TRBV11-2 | NA | CASSTTGGEIGELFF | TGTGCCAGCAGCACAACCGGAGGGGAGATCGGGGAGCTGTTTTTT
NA | TRBJ2-3 | TRBV11-2 | TRBD2 | CASSLVAGGGPDTQYF | TGTGCCAGCAGCTTAGTTGCCGGGGGGGGCCCAGATACGCAGTATTTT
NA | TRBJ2-3 | TRBV19 | TRBD1 | CASSRDSFFTDTQYF | TGTGCCAGTAGTAGGGACAGTTTTTTCACAGATACGCAGTATTTT
NA | TRBJ2-3 | TRBV28 | TRBD1 | CANRDRATDTQYF | TGTGCCAACAGGGACAGGGCTACAGATACGCAGTATTTT
NA | TRBJ1-1 | TRBV19 | NA | CASSIGQNTEAFF | TGTGCCAGTAGTATAGGACAGAACACTGAAGCTTTCTTT
NA | TRBJ1-3 | TRBV19 | TRBD1 | CASRTTGGSGNTIYF | TGTGCCAGTAGAACTACAGGGGGCTCTGGAAACACCATATATTTT
NA | TRBJ1-3 | TRBV28 | TRBD1 | CASSQQGLGNTIYF | TGTGCCAGCAGCCAACAGGGGCTCGGAAACACCATATATTTT
NA | TRBJ2-7 | TRBV14 | NA | CASSPQGGGRANEQYF | TGTGCCAGCAGCCCCCAAGGGGGGGGGAGGGCCAACGAGCAGTACTTC
NA | TRBJ2-7 | TRBV7-2 | NA | CASSLTDGYEQYF | TGTGCCAGCAGCCTCACCGACGGCTACGAGCAGTACTTC
once | TRBJ2-3 | TRBV4-2 | TRBD2 | CASSQDAGGPADTQYF | TGTGCCAGCAGCCAAGACGCGGGAGGGCCAGCAGATACGCAGTATTTT